This entry is about one TCR beta chain. Which antigen it targets is not known. Base qualities were left out, and no much larger clone turns up one base away. Libraries were made using the immunoSEQ multiplex PCR assay. DNA from the cultured, isolated CD4+ T cells was subjected to TCR beta CDR3 sequencing. From the authors' description of their analysis: Non-productive TCR sequences were discarded, and reads were trimmed to the CDR3 region, with only CDR3s of 7 or more amino acids retained. Antigen-specific clonotypes were identified with the MANAFEST web app by comparing expansion in peptide wells against reference cultures. Positive clones required FDR<0.05 expansion versus reference and all other wells, odds ratio above 5, and frequency above 0.1% in two replicate wells. Clonotypes significantly expanded in SARS-CoV-2 spike wells and in at least one common cold coronavirus spike condition were defined as cross-reactive. CDR3 similarity was assessed by Levenshtein distance using the stringdist R package, and unrooted trees were constructed with ape in R 3.6.1. This is the immuneACCESS table as TCRdb keeps it, with only in-frame sequences that have V and J called. A part of the clones is gone; compared with another copy, unresolved V genes explain less than half, and the rest is unexplained. V and J calls and clone size come straight from that table; D and trimming were deduced from the DNA. The sample contains around 15,000 clones, around 76% of them found a single time. Approximately 17% of the sample rests with the top ten.

This sample was taken from a study of vaccination effects on CD4 cells after COVID-19 (dated 2022 in TCRdb). Background on the whole study: Across the study, the median time from the second dose to post-vaccine sampling was 72 days (range 14 to 241). SARS-CoV-2 spike-specific CD4+ TCR repertoires were compared before and after mRNA vaccination in COVID-19 convalescent patients and in infection-naive vaccine recipients. A total of 9 to 11 COVID-19 convalescent patients and a few SARS-CoV-2-naive healthy vaccine recipients were included in the full study. The Oncomine TCR Beta short-read assay on an Illumina iSeq 100 was used to sequence cultures from other donors in the study. Overall results and qualifications from the work: Marked clonal contraction was observed in both infection-induced and vaccine-induced clones at late post-vaccination timepoints, consistent with waning T cell responses. Among healthy vaccine recipients, nearly all vaccine-induced clones were SARS-CoV-2 mono-reactive, and only 1 of 255 was cross-reactive with common cold coronaviruses. The study was limited by a small number of convalescent patients and lacked early post-infection timepoints.

The ViraFEST assay stimulated PBMC with viral peptide pools and then used TCR sequencing to identify antigen-specific CD4+ T cell clonotypes by expansion. After 10 to 11 days of culture, CD4+ T cells were isolated with the EasySep CD4+ T cell isolation kit. Each participant got two doses of an mRNA SARS-CoV-2 vaccine, either BNT162b2 or mRNA-1273. None of the healthy vaccine recipients had a prior SARS-CoV-2 infection, which was confirmed by nucleocapsid antibody tests that came back negative both before and after vaccination. Each well held over 1.5 million PBMC cultured in IMDM containing about 5.4% human AB serum, 8.5 to 10 IU/ml IL-2 and gentamicin, along with about 9.5 ug/ml peptides. On days 3 and 7, half of the culture medium was replaced with fresh IL-2-containing medium. Each peptide stimulation condition was cultured in triplicate wells unless otherwise noted. PBMC were separated from whole blood using Ficoll-Paque Plus gradient centrifugation and were then either cryopreserved at -140C or used fresh. Overlapping peptide pools spanned the spike proteins of SARS-CoV-2 and the common cold coronaviruses HCoV-NL63, HCoV-OC43 and HCoV-229E. The QIAamp micro DNA kit was used to extract genomic DNA from the cultured CD4+ T cells.

The CDR3 numbers 14 residues from cysteine through phenylalanine. Only the CDR3 region is kept as DNA, spanning 42 bases read in frame from base 1. The trim is 7 bases for V and 4 bases for J, with a gap of 16 bases between the germline ends. The germline V gene yields SNHLY for CDR1 and FYNNEI for CDR2. The chain was built from TRBV2 and TRBJ1-1, with TRBD1 perhaps the D gene, on 6 matching bases. The sequenced sample was CD4+ T cells from PBMCs cultured with HCoV-NL63 spike peptides, obtained after COVID-19 vaccination. The label giving this sample's cell subset or site can be read as: HCoV-NL63 spike overlapping peptide pool stimulation. The clonotype comes from a human donor who received a COVID-19 vaccine. The CDR3 reads as follows: CASTTGGAGTEAFF. Here is the DNA: TGTGCCAGCACCACGGGGGGGGCGGGCACTGAAGCTTTCTTT. The CDR3 plus the reference TRBV2 and TRBJ1-1 genes for the other parts give the full variable domain: EPEVTQTPSHQVTQMGQEVILRCVPISNHLYFYWYRQILGQKVEFLVSFYNNEISEKSEIFDDQFSVERPDGSNFTLKIRSTKLEDSAMYFCASTTGGAGTEAFFGQGTRLTVV.